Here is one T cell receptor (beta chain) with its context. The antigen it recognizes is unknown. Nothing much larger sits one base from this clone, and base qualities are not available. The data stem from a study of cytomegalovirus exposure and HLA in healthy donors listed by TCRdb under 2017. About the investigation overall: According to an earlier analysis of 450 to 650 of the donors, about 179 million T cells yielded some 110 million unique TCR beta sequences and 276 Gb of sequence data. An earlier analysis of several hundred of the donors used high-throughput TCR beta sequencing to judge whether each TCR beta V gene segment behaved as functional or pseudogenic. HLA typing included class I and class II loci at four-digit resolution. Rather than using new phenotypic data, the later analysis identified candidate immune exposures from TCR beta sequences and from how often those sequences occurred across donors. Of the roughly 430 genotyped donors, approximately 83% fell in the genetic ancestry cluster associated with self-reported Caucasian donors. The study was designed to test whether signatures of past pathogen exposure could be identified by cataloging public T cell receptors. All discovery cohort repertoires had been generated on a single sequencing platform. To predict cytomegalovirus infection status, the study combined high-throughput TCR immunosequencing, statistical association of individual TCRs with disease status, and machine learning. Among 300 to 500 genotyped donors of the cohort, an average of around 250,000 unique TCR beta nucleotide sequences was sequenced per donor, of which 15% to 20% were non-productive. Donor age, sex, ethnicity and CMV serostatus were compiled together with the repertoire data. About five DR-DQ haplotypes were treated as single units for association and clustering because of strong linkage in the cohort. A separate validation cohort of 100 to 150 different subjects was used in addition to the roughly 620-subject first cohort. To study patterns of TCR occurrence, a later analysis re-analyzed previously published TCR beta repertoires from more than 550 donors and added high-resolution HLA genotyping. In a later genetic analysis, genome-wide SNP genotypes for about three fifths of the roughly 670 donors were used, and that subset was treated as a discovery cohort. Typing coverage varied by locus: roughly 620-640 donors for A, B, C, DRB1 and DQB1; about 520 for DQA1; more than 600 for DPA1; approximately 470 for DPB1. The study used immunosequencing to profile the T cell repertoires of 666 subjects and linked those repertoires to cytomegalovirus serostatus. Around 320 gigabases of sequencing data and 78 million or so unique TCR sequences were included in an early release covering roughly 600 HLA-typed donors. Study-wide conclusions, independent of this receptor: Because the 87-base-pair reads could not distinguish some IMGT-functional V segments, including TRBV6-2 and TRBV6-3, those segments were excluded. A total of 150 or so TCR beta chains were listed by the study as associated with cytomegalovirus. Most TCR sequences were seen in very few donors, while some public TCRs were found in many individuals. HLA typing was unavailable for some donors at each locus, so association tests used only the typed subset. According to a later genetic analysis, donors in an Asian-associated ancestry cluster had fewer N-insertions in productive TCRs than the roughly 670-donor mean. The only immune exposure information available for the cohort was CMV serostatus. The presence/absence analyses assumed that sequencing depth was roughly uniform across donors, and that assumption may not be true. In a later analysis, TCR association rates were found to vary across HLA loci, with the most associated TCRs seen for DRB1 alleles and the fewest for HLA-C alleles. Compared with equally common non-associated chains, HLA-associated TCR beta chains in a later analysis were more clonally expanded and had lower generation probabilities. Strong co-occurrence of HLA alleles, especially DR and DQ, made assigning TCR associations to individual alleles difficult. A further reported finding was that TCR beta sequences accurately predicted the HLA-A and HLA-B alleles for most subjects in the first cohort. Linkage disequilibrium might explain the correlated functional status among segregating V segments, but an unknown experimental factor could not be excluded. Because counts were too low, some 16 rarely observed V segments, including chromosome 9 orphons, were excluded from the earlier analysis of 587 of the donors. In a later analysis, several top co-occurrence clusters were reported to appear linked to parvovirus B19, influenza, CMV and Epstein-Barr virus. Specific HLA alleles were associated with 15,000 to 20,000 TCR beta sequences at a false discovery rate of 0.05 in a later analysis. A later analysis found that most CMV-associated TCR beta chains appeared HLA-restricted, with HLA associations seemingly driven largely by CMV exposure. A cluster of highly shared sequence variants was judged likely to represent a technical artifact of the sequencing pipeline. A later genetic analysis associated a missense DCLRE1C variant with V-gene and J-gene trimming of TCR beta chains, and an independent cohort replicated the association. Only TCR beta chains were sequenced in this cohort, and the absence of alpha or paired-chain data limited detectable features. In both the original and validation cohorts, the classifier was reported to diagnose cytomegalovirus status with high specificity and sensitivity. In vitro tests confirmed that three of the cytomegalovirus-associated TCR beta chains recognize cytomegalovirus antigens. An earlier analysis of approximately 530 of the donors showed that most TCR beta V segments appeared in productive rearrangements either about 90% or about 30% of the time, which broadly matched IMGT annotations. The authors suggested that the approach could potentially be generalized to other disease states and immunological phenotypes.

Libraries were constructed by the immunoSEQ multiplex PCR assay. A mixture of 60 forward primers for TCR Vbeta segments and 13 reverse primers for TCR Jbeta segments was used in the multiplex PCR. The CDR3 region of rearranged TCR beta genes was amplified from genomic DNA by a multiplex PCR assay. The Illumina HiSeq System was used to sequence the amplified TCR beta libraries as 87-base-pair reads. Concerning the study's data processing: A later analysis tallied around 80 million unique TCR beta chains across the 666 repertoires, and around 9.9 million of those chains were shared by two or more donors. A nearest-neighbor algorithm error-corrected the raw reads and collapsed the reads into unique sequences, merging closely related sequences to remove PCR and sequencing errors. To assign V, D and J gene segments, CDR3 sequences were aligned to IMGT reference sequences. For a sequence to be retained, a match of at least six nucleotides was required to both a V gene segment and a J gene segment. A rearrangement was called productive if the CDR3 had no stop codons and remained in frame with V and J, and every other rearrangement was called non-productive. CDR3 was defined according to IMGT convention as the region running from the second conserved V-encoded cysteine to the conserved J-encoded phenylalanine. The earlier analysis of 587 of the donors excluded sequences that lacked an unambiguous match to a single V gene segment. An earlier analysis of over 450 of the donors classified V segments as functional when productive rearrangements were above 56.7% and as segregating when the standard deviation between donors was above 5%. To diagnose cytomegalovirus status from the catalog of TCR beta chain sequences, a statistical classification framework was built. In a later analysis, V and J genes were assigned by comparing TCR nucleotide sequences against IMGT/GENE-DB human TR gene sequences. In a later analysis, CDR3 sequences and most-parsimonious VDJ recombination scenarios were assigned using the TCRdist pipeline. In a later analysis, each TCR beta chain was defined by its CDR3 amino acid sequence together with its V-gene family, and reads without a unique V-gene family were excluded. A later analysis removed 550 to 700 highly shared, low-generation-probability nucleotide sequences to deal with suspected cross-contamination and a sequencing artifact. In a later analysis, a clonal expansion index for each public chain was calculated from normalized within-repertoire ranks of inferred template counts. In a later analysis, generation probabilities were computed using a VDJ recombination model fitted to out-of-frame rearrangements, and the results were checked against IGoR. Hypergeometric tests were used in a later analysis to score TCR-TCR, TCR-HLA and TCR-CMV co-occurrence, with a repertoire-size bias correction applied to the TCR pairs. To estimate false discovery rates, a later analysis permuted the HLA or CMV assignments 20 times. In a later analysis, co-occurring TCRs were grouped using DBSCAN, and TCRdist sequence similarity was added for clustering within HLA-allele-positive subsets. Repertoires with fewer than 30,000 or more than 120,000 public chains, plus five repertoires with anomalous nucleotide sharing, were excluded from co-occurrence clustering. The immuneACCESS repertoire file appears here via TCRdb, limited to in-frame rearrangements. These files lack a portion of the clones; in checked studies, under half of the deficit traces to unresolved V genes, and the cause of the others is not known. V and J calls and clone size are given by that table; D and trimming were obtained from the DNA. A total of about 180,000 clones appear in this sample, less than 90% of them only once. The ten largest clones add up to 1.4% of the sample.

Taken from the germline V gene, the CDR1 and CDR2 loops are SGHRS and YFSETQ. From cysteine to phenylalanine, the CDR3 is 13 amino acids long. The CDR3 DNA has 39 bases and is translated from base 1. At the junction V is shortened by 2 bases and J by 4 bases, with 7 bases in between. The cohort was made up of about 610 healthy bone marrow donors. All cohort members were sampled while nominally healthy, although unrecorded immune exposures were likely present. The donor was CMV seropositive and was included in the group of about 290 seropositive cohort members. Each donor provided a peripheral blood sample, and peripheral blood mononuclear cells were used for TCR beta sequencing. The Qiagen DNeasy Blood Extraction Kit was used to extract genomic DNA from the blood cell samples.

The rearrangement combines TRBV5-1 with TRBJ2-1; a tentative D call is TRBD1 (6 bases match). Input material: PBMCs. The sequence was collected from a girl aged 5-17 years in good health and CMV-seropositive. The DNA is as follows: TGCGCCAGCAGCTTTGGACAGTACAATGAGCAGTTCTTC. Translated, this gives CASSFGQYNEQFF.